Listed below are T cell receptor beta chains from one sample, sequenced in a study of T cell responses to AZD1222 COVID-19 vaccine. Sequenced by immunoSEQ multiplex PCR; TCRdb stores in-frame clones only, minus some. Of 100,000 to 150,000 clones in the sample, around 90% are singletons; the top ten hold approximately 6.8%. The material was peripheral blood, obtained on day 0 of AZD1222 vaccination. The receptors stem from an adult in good health. The CDR3 runs from the conserved cysteine through the conserved F or W. Each record gives: V gene, J gene, D gene, CDR3 protein. The D gene is left open where the match is weak.

>TRBV29-1|TRBJ2-7|.
CSADLGMDEQYF
>TRBV2|TRBJ2-7|TRBD1
CASRVGTATYEQYF
>TRBV5-1|TRBJ1-5|.
CASSSTPDQNQPQHF
>TRBV3-1/TRBV3-2|TRBJ2-2|.
CASSPAPRQPFTGELFF
>TRBV7-9|TRBJ2-1|TRBD2
CASSLGLAGGHDNEQFF
>TRBV12-3/TRBV12-4|TRBJ2-7|.
CASSRQYSYEQYF
>TRBV19|TRBJ2-1|TRBD1
CASSGRQGRSSGEQFF
>TRBV4-3|TRBJ1-1|.
CASSQDLLVRTLGLDTEAFF
>TRBV5-8|TRBJ1-2|.
CASRLAGYTF
>TRBV18|TRBJ1-2|.
CASSPGGVEYGYTF
>TRBV19|TRBJ1-2|.
CATTFGTAEYGYTF
>TRBV2|TRBJ2-2|.
CASSEWWATGELFF
>TRBV12-5|TRBJ1-4|TRBD1
CASGLGTGEKLFF
>TRBV6-5|TRBJ1-2|.
CASSSRHPEGYTF
>TRBV20-1|TRBJ1-3|.
CSASAQRSSGNTIYF
>TRBV13|TRBJ2-7|TRBD1
CASSIASGGVSQYF
>TRBV11-2|TRBJ2-7|.
CASSPRLAGISYEQYF
>TRBV6-5|TRBJ2-7|TRBD2
CASGRLAGDYEQYF
>TRBV6-5|TRBJ2-7|TRBD1
CASSYSGNRGVYEQYF
>TRBV27|TRBJ2-2|.
CASSLLGPGDAGELFF
>TRBV9|TRBJ2-2|.
CASSPQGSTGELFF
>TRBV10-3|TRBJ1-3|.
CAISPGISGNTIYF
>TRBV4-3|TRBJ1-4|.
CASSQVAGQSNEKLFF
>TRBV5-1|TRBJ2-1|.
CASSLTAGLNEQFF
>TRBV7-9|TRBJ1-1|.
CASSIDSLNTEAFF
>TRBV29-1|TRBJ1-1|.
CSVEVGVVEAFF
>TRBV3-1/TRBV3-2|TRBJ1-2|.
CASSPLPGSNGYTF
>TRBV9|TRBJ1-1|.
CASSKRQNTEAFF
>TRBV29-1|TRBJ2-1|.
CSVALADSYNEQFF
>TRBV6-1|TRBJ1-1|.
CASSEWGGEAFF
>TRBV18|TRBJ1-1|.
CASSLDRNTEAFF
>TRBV25-1|TRBJ1-5|.
CASSVDQPQHF
>TRBV5-8|TRBJ1-5|.
CASSSYRERNQPQHF
>TRBV28|TRBJ2-7|.
CASSNPLGYEQYF
>TRBV10-2|TRBJ2-3|.
CASSESSGVGTDTQYF
>TRBV7-2|TRBJ1-1|TRBD1
CAATRGLNTEAFF
>TRBV7-3|TRBJ2-1|.
CASSYDQGAYNEQFF
>TRBV3-1/TRBV3-2|TRBJ1-1|.
CASSQNGNTEAFF
>TRBV19|TRBJ2-1|.
CASSIGTGSGNEQFF
>TRBV18|TRBJ1-3|.
CASSPHPRSGNTIYF
>TRBV5-1|TRBJ1-4|TRBD1
CASSLLSGTGDNEKLFF
>TRBV4-3|TRBJ2-7|.
CASSAKNGDEQYF
>TRBV5-1|TRBJ2-7|TRBD1
CASSFGQGSNEQYF
>TRBV30|TRBJ1-4|TRBD1
CAWGRTGTFEKLFF
>TRBV7-3|TRBJ2-3|TRBD2
CASSRGGDADTQYF
>TRBV6-6|TRBJ2-1|.
CASSYSASLPEQFF
>TRBV4-3|TRBJ2-3|TRBD1
CASSQRDRGRDTQYF
>TRBV6-5|TRBJ1-2|TRBD1
CASRSGGADYGYTF
>TRBV5-1|TRBJ1-1|.
CASSPRTGGVGTEAFF
>TRBV29-1|TRBJ2-3|.
CSVGSTDTQYF
>TRBV2|TRBJ1-3|.
CATTGSRNTIYF
>TRBV6-6|TRBJ1-1|TRBD1
CASSYSLSQGSTEAFF
>TRBV19|TRBJ1-1|.
CASSILGYGTEAFF